A selection of T cell receptor beta chains follows, all from one sample in a study of shared clonotypes between healthy human individuals. Some clones are missing from TCRdb's copy, which holds only in-frame ones; the method was immunoSEQ multiplex PCR. The sample holds around 2,000,000 clones, about 94% seen once. Material for sequencing was naive CD8+ T cells sorted from blood. Receptors originate from a man aged 18 to 30 in good health. CDR3s include the opening cysteine and the closing phenylalanine or tryptophan. The order of the fields is clone size, J gene, D gene, V gene, CDR3 DNA, CDR3 protein. A D gene is named only where the DNA matches it firmly. Clone size appears in some rows only: once, few, many, or a class for an expanded clone.

abundance: .
j_gene: TRBJ2-7
d_gene: .
v_gene: TRBV9
CDR3nt: TGTGCCAGCCACCGGACGGGTCCTTTTTCCTACGAGCAGTACTTC
CDR3aa: CASHRTGPFSYEQYF

abundance: .
j_gene: TRBJ2-1
d_gene: .
v_gene: TRBV7-9
CDR3nt: TGTGCCAGCAGCCGCGGACAAGGTGGACACAATGAGCAGTTCTTC
CDR3aa: CASSRGQGGHNEQFF

abundance: .
j_gene: TRBJ1-5
d_gene: .
v_gene: TRBV19
CDR3nt: TGTGCCAGTTACCCCAGGGGAGGGAGCAATCAGCCCCAGCATTTT
CDR3aa: CASYPRGGSNQPQHF

abundance: .
j_gene: TRBJ2-7
d_gene: .
v_gene: TRBV5-6
CDR3nt: TGTGCCAGCAGCTTGAGCCTATACGAGCAGTACTTC
CDR3aa: CASSLSLYEQYF

abundance: .
j_gene: TRBJ1-2
d_gene: TRBD1
v_gene: TRBV7-8
CDR3nt: TGTGCCACCCTCGGGGACAGGCACTCCCCCTACTATGGCTACACCTTC
CDR3aa: CATLGDRHSPYYGYTF

abundance: few
j_gene: TRBJ1-1
d_gene: .
v_gene: TRBV6-5
CDR3nt: TGTGCCAGCGGGGAGAACACTGAAGCTTTCTTT
CDR3aa: CASGENTEAFF

abundance: .
j_gene: TRBJ2-1
d_gene: TRBD2
v_gene: TRBV7-2
CDR3nt: TGTGCCAGCAGCTTAGATGGACTAGCGGGAGTTGGGATTGAGCAGTTCTTC
CDR3aa: CASSLDGLAGVGIEQFF

abundance: .
j_gene: TRBJ1-1
d_gene: .
v_gene: TRBV19
CDR3nt: TGTGCCAGTAGTAAAGGGGGGGCGTACACTGAAGCTTTCTTT
CDR3aa: CASSKGGAYTEAFF

abundance: .
j_gene: TRBJ2-7
d_gene: TRBD1
v_gene: TRBV27
CDR3nt: TGTGCCAGCACCCTCTTGGGGACAGGGCCGGGCGAGCAGTACTTC
CDR3aa: CASTLLGTGPGEQYF

abundance: .
j_gene: TRBJ1-4
d_gene: .
v_gene: TRBV7-9
CDR3nt: TGTGCCAGCAGCTCGACGCGGACACCCTGGGGGAATGAAAAACTGTTTTTT
CDR3aa: CASSSTRTPWGNEKLFF

abundance: few
j_gene: TRBJ1-5
d_gene: .
v_gene: TRBV2
CDR3nt: TGTGCCAGCAGTGTGGCAGGGGACTATCAGCCCCAGCATTTT
CDR3aa: CASSVAGDYQPQHF

abundance: .
j_gene: TRBJ2-6
d_gene: .
v_gene: TRBV27
CDR3nt: TGTGCCAGCAGTTTAAGAAGGGTCTCTGGGGCCAACGTCCTGACTTTC
CDR3aa: CASSLRRVSGANVLTF

abundance: once
j_gene: TRBJ1-1
d_gene: .
v_gene: TRBV9
CDR3nt: TGTGCCAGCAGCGTAGACCCGGGACTGATGAACACTGAAGCTTTCTTT
CDR3aa: CASSVDPGLMNTEAFF

abundance: .
j_gene: TRBJ1-3
d_gene: .
v_gene: TRBV6-6
CDR3nt: TGTGCCAGCAGTCCAAGGGAAAACTCTGGAAACACCATATATTTT
CDR3aa: CASSPRENSGNTIYF

abundance: .
j_gene: TRBJ1-1
d_gene: .
v_gene: TRBV4-1
CDR3nt: TGCGCCAGCAGCCCACCCGGGGTGCACACTGAAGCTTTCTTT
CDR3aa: CASSPPGVHTEAFF

abundance: .
j_gene: TRBJ2-7
d_gene: TRBD2
v_gene: TRBV2
CDR3nt: TGTGCCAGGGGTGGCCCGGGACTAGCGGACTCCTACGAGCAGTACTTC
CDR3aa: CARGGPGLADSYEQYF